This T cell receptor (beta chain) was sequenced in a study of T cell responses to AZD1222 COVID-19 vaccine. Study-wide points: Close to half of spike-specific TCRs reportedly recognize unmutated variant regions. Repertoires were obtained solely post-peak T cell response.

A word on this clone: The antigen is undetermined.

The CDR3 covers 16 residues. Germline V gives CDR1 MNHEY, CDR2 SMNVEV (reference sequence). V was cut by 9 bases and J by 4 bases, with 19 bases left in between. Assay: immunoSEQ multiplex PCR; the TCRdb copy retains only in-frame clones and omits some. Among 150,000 to 200,000 clones listed, approximately 94% were seen once. V gene TRBV27 combines with J gene TRBJ1-6; D possibly corresponds to TRBD1 (5 bases). The sequence was obtained from an adult who received the AZD1222 COVID-19 vaccine. Sequenced material: peripheral blood, taken 28 days after the second AZD1222 dose. This chain's CDR3 is CASRNAKGFYNSPLHF. The CDR3, as DNA: TGTGCCAGTCGGAATGCAAAGGGGTTTTATAATTCACCCCTCCACTTT.